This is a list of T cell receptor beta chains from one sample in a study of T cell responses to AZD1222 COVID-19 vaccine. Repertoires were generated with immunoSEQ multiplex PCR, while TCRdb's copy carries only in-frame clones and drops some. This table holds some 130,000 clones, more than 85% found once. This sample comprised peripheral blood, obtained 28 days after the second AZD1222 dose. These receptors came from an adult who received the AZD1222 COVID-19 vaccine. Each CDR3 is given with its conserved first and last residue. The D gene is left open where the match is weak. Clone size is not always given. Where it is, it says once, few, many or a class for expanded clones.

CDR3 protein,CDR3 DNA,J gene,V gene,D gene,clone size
CASSSGTGRGYTF,TGTGCCAGCAGCTCCGGGACAGGGAGAGGCTACACCTTC,TRBJ1-2,TRBV5-5,TRBD1,.
CASSPYSGVSTDTQYF,TGTGCCAGCAGCCCTTATAGCGGGGTCTCCACAGATACGCAGTATTTT,TRBJ2-3,TRBV11-2,TRBD2,once
CASSLGGGPRGETQYF,TGTGCCAGCAGCTTAGGAGGCGGGCCCCGAGGGGAGACCCAGTACTTC,TRBJ2-5,TRBV11-2,.,.
CAISESRGPLDEQFF,TGTGCCATCAGTGAGTCGCGGGGCCCTTTAGATGAGCAGTTCTTC,TRBJ2-1,TRBV10-3,.,.
CAWRVAGLDTQYF,TGTGCCTGGAGGGTCGCGGGGTTAGATACGCAGTATTTT,TRBJ2-3,TRBV30,.,.
CASSWDILRDEKLFF,TGTGCCAGCAGCTGGGACATCCTGAGGGATGAAAAACTGTTTTTT,TRBJ1-4,TRBV7-8,.,.
CASSVGGEAGNTIYF,TGTGCCAGCAGCGTAGGCGGGGAAGCTGGAAACACCATATATTTT,TRBJ1-3,TRBV9,.,.
CASSPAFGDFNQETQYF,TGTGCCAGCTCACCTGCCTTTGGGGACTTCAATCAAGAGACCCAGTACTTC,TRBJ2-5,TRBV18,.,.
CASSGTGGDQPQHF,TGTGCCAGCAGCGGGACAGGGGGCGATCAGCCCCAGCATTTT,TRBJ1-5,TRBV2,TRBD1,.
CASSSRGRYEAFF,TGTGCCAGCAGTTCCAGGGGAAGATATGAAGCTTTCTTT,TRBJ1-1,TRBV6-5,.,.
CASSFAHGFGYTF,TGTGCCAGCAGTTTCGCCCACGGATTCGGCTACACCTTC,TRBJ1-2,TRBV12-3/TRBV12-4,.,.
CASSQFVGAQPQHF,TGTGCCAGTAGTCAATTCGTGGGGGCTCAGCCCCAGCATTTT,TRBJ1-5,TRBV19,.,.
CASRIGYNSPLHF,TGTGCCAGCAGAATAGGTTATAATTCACCCCTCCACTTT,TRBJ1-6,TRBV6-5,.,.
CASSSGGANTGELFF,TGTGCCAGCAGTTCCGGGGGCGCGAACACCGGGGAGCTGTTTTTT,TRBJ2-2,TRBV27,.,.